These T cell receptor beta chains were read from a single sample in a study of cytomegalovirus exposure and HLA in healthy donors. Sequencing used immunoSEQ multiplex PCR; TCRdb keeps in-frame clones, though not all of them. This sample has some 190,000 clones, with 75% to 90% found just once. What was sequenced was PBMCs. These receptors were collected from a man aged 30 to 39 in good health and CMV-seronegative. CDR3s include the opening cysteine and the closing phenylalanine or tryptophan. A D gene is named only where the DNA matches it firmly. Some rows have no size entry. The others give once, few or many, or a class for an expanded clone.

d_call: .; clone_size: .; j_call: TRBJ1-1; v_call: TRBV18; cdr3_aa: CATKGRTGGNTEAFF; cdr3_nt: TGTGCCACCAAAGGACGCACGGGGGGGAACACTGAAGCTTTCTTT
d_call: .; clone_size: .; j_call: TRBJ2-7; v_call: TRBV10-3; cdr3_aa: CAISESTGSYEQYF; cdr3_nt: TGTGCCATCAGTGAGTCTACGGGATCGTACGAGCAGTACTTC
d_call: TRBD1; clone_size: .; j_call: TRBJ1-2; v_call: TRBV6-1; cdr3_aa: CASSENRQGAYGYTF; cdr3_nt: TGTGCCAGCAGTGAAAATCGGCAGGGGGCCTATGGCTACACCTTC
d_call: .; clone_size: .; j_call: TRBJ2-1; v_call: TRBV5-1; cdr3_aa: CASSSMTSYNEQFF; cdr3_nt: TGCGCCAGCAGCTCAATGACTAGCTACAATGAGCAGTTCTTC
d_call: .; clone_size: .; j_call: TRBJ2-7; v_call: TRBV5-1; cdr3_aa: CASSAPPSEQYF; cdr3_nt: TGCGCCAGCAGTGCCCCTCCGAGTGAGCAGTACTTC
d_call: .; clone_size: few; j_call: TRBJ1-6; v_call: TRBV27; cdr3_aa: CASSGGSLGNSPLHF; cdr3_nt: TGTGCCAGCAGCGGGGGGAGTTTGGGAAATTCACCCCTCCACTTT
d_call: .; clone_size: .; j_call: TRBJ2-5; v_call: TRBV19; cdr3_aa: CASSLAGGETQYF; cdr3_nt: TGTGCCAGTAGTTTGGCAGGGGGGGAGACCCAGTACTTC
d_call: .; clone_size: once; j_call: TRBJ1-2; v_call: TRBV28; cdr3_aa: CASEGAGWPNYGYTF; cdr3_nt: TGTGCCAGCGAAGGGGCAGGGTGGCCAAACTATGGCTACACCTTC
d_call: TRBD2; clone_size: .; j_call: TRBJ2-1; v_call: TRBV29-1; cdr3_aa: CSVLPPPSGSRRQFF; cdr3_nt: TGCAGCGTTCTCCCTCCGCCCAGCGGGAGTAGGCGGCAGTTCTTC
d_call: TRBD1; clone_size: .; j_call: TRBJ2-5; v_call: TRBV7-2; cdr3_aa: CASSLAGQVETQYF; cdr3_nt: TGTGCCAGCAGCTTAGCCGGACAGGTGGAGACCCAGTACTTC
d_call: TRBD1; clone_size: once; j_call: TRBJ1-1; v_call: TRBV5-8; cdr3_aa: CASSLVIRGRFTEAFF; cdr3_nt: TGTGCCAGCAGCTTGGTCATCAGGGGGCGCTTCACTGAAGCTTTCTTT
d_call: TRBD1; clone_size: .; j_call: TRBJ2-7; v_call: TRBV28; cdr3_aa: CASSPGQASYEQYF; cdr3_nt: TGTGCCAGCAGTCCCGGACAGGCCTCCTACGAGCAGTACTTC
d_call: .; clone_size: .; j_call: TRBJ1-4; v_call: TRBV4-1; cdr3_aa: CASSQGRGLGEKLFF; cdr3_nt: TGCGCCAGCAGCCAAGGAAGAGGGCTAGGGGAAAAACTGTTTTTT
d_call: .; clone_size: .; j_call: TRBJ1-6; v_call: TRBV7-6; cdr3_aa: CASSSDWRNSPLHF; cdr3_nt: TGTGCCAGCAGTTCCGACTGGAGGAATTCACCCCTCCACTTT
d_call: TRBD1; clone_size: .; j_call: TRBJ2-3; v_call: TRBV7-8; cdr3_aa: CAGGQGSTDTQYF; cdr3_nt: TGTGCCGGTGGACAGGGAAGCACAGATACGCAGTATTTT
d_call: .; clone_size: .; j_call: TRBJ2-7; v_call: TRBV5-4; cdr3_aa: CASSFQPGSFYEQYF; cdr3_nt: TGTGCCAGCAGCTTCCAGCCAGGCAGCTTCTACGAGCAGTACTTC
d_call: .; clone_size: .; j_call: TRBJ2-1; v_call: TRBV10-2; cdr3_aa: CASSALANRGLFF; cdr3_nt: TGCGCCAGCAGTGCCCTAGCAAACCGCGGGCTGTTCTTC
d_call: TRBD2; clone_size: .; j_call: TRBJ2-1; v_call: TRBV6-5; cdr3_aa: CASSYGRVGEQFF; cdr3_nt: TGTGCCAGCAGTTACGGGAGGGTCGGTGAGCAGTTCTTC